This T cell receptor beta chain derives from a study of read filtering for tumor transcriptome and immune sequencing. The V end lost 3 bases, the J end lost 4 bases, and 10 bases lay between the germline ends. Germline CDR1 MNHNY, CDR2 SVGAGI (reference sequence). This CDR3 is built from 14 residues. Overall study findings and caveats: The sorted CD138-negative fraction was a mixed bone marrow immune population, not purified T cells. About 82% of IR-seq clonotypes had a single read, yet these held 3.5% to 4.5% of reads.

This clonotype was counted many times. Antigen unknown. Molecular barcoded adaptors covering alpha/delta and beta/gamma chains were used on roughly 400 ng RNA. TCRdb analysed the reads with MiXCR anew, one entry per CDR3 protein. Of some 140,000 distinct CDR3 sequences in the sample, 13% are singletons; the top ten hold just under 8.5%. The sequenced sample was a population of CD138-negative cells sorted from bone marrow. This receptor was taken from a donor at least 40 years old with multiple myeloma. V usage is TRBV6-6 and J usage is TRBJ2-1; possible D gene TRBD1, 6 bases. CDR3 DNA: TGTGCCAGCAGTTATAGACAGGAATACAATGAGCAGTTCTTC. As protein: CASSYRQEYNEQFF.